Listed below are T cell receptor beta chains from one sample, sequenced in a study of T cell repertoires in cytomegalovirus infection. Their antigens remain unidentified. TCRdb re-analysed the reads in MiXCR, keeping a single row per CDR3 protein. This table holds tens of thousands of distinct CDR3 sequences, over 15% found once. Sequencing was performed on CD8+ T cells from cultured PBMCs, taken from culture after CMV antigen stimulation. All receptors derive from a human donor in good health (CMV status not recorded). Some clones in this sample may be carry-over from other donors' samples. Each CDR3 is given with its conserved first and last residue. Each record gives: V gene, J gene, D gene, clone size, CDR3 length, CDR3 DNA, CDR3 protein. D genes are given only for firm matches. For some rows the clone size is stated as once, few or many, or as a class when expanded; others skip it.

v_gene: TRBV12-3/TRBV12-4
j_gene: TRBJ1-2
d_gene: -
abundance: many
len: 15
CDR3nt: TGTGCCAGCAGTACCGAGCTTACCTTTAACTATGGCTACACCTTC
CDR3aa: CASSTELTFNYGYTF

v_gene: TRBV24-1
j_gene: TRBJ2-2
d_gene: -
abundance: few
len: 13
CDR3nt: TGTGCCACCAGTGGGGCAAACACCGGGGAGCTGTTTTTT
CDR3aa: CATSGANTGELFF

v_gene: TRBV7-2
j_gene: TRBJ2-1
d_gene: -
abundance: few
len: 13
CDR3nt: TGTGCCAGCAGCTGGGACTCCTACAATGAGCAGTTCTTC
CDR3aa: CASSWDSYNEQFF

v_gene: TRBV7-8
j_gene: TRBJ2-1
d_gene: TRBD2
abundance: -
len: 13
CDR3nt: TGTGCCAGCAGTTTAGCGGGAGGGAATGAGCAGTTCTTC
CDR3aa: CASSLAGGNEQFF

v_gene: TRBV11-2
j_gene: TRBJ2-5
d_gene: TRBD1
abundance: -
len: 18
CDR3nt: TGTGCCAGCAGCTTGATATCCAGGGGCAGGGGGCGACAAGAGACCCAGTACTTC
CDR3aa: CASSLISRGRGRQETQYF

v_gene: TRBV2
j_gene: TRBJ2-1
d_gene: -
abundance: -
len: 13
CDR3nt: TGTGCCAGCAGTGAAGCGCTTCGGGGACATGGGTTCTTC
CDR3aa: CASSEALRGHGFF

v_gene: TRBV11-1
j_gene: TRBJ2-1
d_gene: -
abundance: -
len: 14
CDR3nt: TGTGCCAGCAGCGGACAGGTCCCGGGGGATGAGCAGTTCTTC
CDR3aa: CASSGQVPGDEQFF

v_gene: TRBV7-8
j_gene: TRBJ1-5
d_gene: -
abundance: -
len: 16
CDR3nt: TGTGCCAGCAGCTTAGCCCGCGGTGGAAGCAATCAGCCCCAGCATTTT
CDR3aa: CASSLARGGSNQPQHF

v_gene: TRBV7-9
j_gene: TRBJ1-1
d_gene: -
abundance: -
len: 16
CDR3nt: TGTGCCAGCACCTCCCAAGTGAGTTCGTGGGACACTGAAGCTTTCTTT
CDR3aa: CASTSQVSSWDTEAFF

v_gene: TRBV6-5
j_gene: TRBJ2-1
d_gene: -
abundance: -
len: 16
CDR3nt: TGTGCCAGCAGTTACTCACCGGGAGAGGGGGACAATGAGCAGTTCTTC
CDR3aa: CASSYSPGEGDNEQFF

v_gene: TRBV9
j_gene: TRBJ2-5
d_gene: -
abundance: few
len: 14
CDR3nt: TGTGCCAGCAGCGTAGGGGGGGTCCAAGAGACCCAGTACTTC
CDR3aa: CASSVGGVQETQYF

v_gene: TRBV10-3
j_gene: TRBJ2-7
d_gene: -
abundance: few
len: 15
CDR3nt: TGTGCCATCAGTCCCGACAGAACGGGCTTCTACGAGCAGTACTTC
CDR3aa: CAISPDRTGFYEQYF

v_gene: TRBV6-4
j_gene: TRBJ2-2
d_gene: -
abundance: -
len: 14
CDR3nt: TGTGCCAGCAGTGACAAAGCAGGGACCGGGGAGCTGTTTTTT
CDR3aa: CASSDKAGTGELFF

v_gene: TRBV12-5
j_gene: TRBJ2-5
d_gene: -
abundance: -
len: 14
CDR3nt: TGTGCTAGTGCCCCTAGGAGTCAGGGGGAGACCCAGTACTTC
CDR3aa: CASAPRSQGETQYF

v_gene: TRBV10-3
j_gene: TRBJ1-4
d_gene: -
abundance: few
len: 15
CDR3nt: TGTGCCATCGGAAGCGAGGGATCAACTAATGAAAAACTGTTTTTT
CDR3aa: CAIGSEGSTNEKLFF

v_gene: TRBV6-5
j_gene: TRBJ1-2
d_gene: TRBD1
abundance: few
len: 17
CDR3nt: TGTGCCAGCAGTTCCCGGGACAGGGGCTCTCGAGGGGGTGGCTACACCTTC
CDR3aa: CASSSRDRGSRGGGYTF

v_gene: TRBV7-8
j_gene: TRBJ1-2
d_gene: -
abundance: once
len: 17
CDR3nt: TGTGCCAGCAGCTTAGTTCCCTCAGGGGACTATGGCTATGGCTACACCTTC
CDR3aa: CASSLVPSGDYGYGYTF

v_gene: TRBV20-1
j_gene: TRBJ1-5
d_gene: -
abundance: many
len: 13
CDR3nt: TGCAGTGATCCGGGAGAGAGCAATCAGCCCCAGCATTTT
CDR3aa: CSDPGESNQPQHF

v_gene: TRBV27
j_gene: TRBJ2-5
d_gene: TRBD1
abundance: few
len: 15
CDR3nt: TGTGCCAGCAGAACGCGGACAGGGCGGCAAGAGACCCAGTACTTC
CDR3aa: CASRTRTGRQETQYF

v_gene: TRBV27
j_gene: TRBJ2-1
d_gene: -
abundance: -
len: 17
CDR3nt: TGTGCCAGCAGTCCCCAGGGGAAGGGTCAACTTGACAATGAGCAGTTCTTC
CDR3aa: CASSPQGKGQLDNEQFF

v_gene: TRBV7-8
j_gene: TRBJ1-1
d_gene: -
abundance: few
len: 15
CDR3nt: TGTGCCAGCAGCTCACTCTTCCTGAGGAACACTGAAGCTTTCTTT
CDR3aa: CASSSLFLRNTEAFF

v_gene: TRBV6-2/TRBV6-3
j_gene: TRBJ2-1
d_gene: -
abundance: few
len: 15
CDR3nt: TGTGCCAGCAGTTACCGGACTCCCTCCTACAATGAGCAGTTCTTC
CDR3aa: CASSYRTPSYNEQFF

v_gene: TRBV29-1
j_gene: TRBJ2-2
d_gene: -
abundance: few
len: 14
CDR3nt: TGCAGCGTTGAAGGGCGGGGTAACACCGGGGAGCTGTTTTTT
CDR3aa: CSVEGRGNTGELFF

v_gene: TRBV4-2
j_gene: TRBJ1-1
d_gene: -
abundance: -
len: 13
CDR3nt: TGTGCCAGCAGCCAAGGACAGAGCACTGAAGCTTTCTTT
CDR3aa: CASSQGQSTEAFF

v_gene: TRBV7-2
j_gene: TRBJ2-3
d_gene: -
abundance: many
len: 15
CDR3nt: TGTGCCAGCAGCAGGGCGGCTAGATTAGCAGATACGCAGTATTTT
CDR3aa: CASSRAARLADTQYF

v_gene: TRBV7-2
j_gene: TRBJ1-1
d_gene: -
abundance: -
len: 14
CDR3nt: -
CDR3aa: CASSFGPGDTEAFF